The 18 T cell receptor beta chains presented below share a single source sample, sequenced in a study of blood T cell repertoires in COVID-19. Measured with immunoSEQ multiplex PCR; TCRdb has only the in-frame clones, and not every one. The sample records over 350,000 clones, roughly 89% being singletons. The sequenced sample was peripheral blood. All receptors derive from a woman in her 30s with acute or convalescent COVID-19.

The chain recombines TRBV28 with TRBJ2-5, with TRBD2 matching over 9 bases. The CDR3 totals 14 residues. V trimming: 4 bases; J trimming: 2 bases; junction bases outside the gene matches: 2. From germline, CDR1 is MDHEN and CDR2 SYDVKM. CDR3 residues: CASSSTSGQETQYF. The CDR3 DNA reads TGTGCCAGCAGTTCGACTAGCGGACAAGAGACCCAGTACTTC.

This chain uses TRBV5-1 with TRBJ2-1; TRBD1 aligns across 9 bases. V was clipped by 4 bases and J by 8 bases; unmatched bases: 7. From germline, CDR1 is SGHRS and CDR2 YFSETQ. This CDR3 contains 14 residues. The CDR3 DNA follows: TGCGCCAGCAGCCGGACAGGGGCTTTGGATGAGCAGTTCTTC. This gives the protein CASSRTGALDEQFF.

The gene calls are TRBV9 and TRBJ2-1; 9 positions agree with TRBD1. V shed 0 bases, J shed 4 bases, and the junction held 2 bases outside the gene matches. The CDR3 extends over 15 amino acids. Germline V gene sequence: CDR1 SGDLS, CDR2 YYNGEE. The CDR3 DNA is TGTGCCAGCAGCGTAGGACAGGGGGGTTACAATGAGCAGTTCTTC. This translates into CASSVGQGGYNEQFF. The variable domain in full, with the rest retrieved from reference TRBV9 and TRBJ2-1, is DSGVTQTPKHLITATGQRVTLRCSPRSGDLSVYWYQQSLDQGLQFLIQYYNGEERAKGNILERFSAQQFPDLHSELNLSSLELGDSALYFCASSVGQGGYNEQFFGPGTRLTVL.

This clone occurred a few times. The chain is built from TRBV4-2 and TRBJ1-4, with 9 positions matching TRBD1. CDR1 is LGHNA and CDR2 is YNFKEQ in the germline V gene. The CDR3 loop spans 15 amino acids. Trimming at V came to 0 bases and at J to 6 bases, leaving 2 bases not matched to a gene. CDR3 DNA: TGTGCCAGCAGCCAAGAGGGACAGGGCCATGAAAAACTGTTTTTT. This codes for CASSQEGQGHEKLFF.

The J gene is TRBJ2-3, the V gene TRBV13, with D maybe TRBD2 (6 bases). This CDR3 is 15 amino acids long. CDR1 is PRHDT and CDR2 is FYEKMQ in the germline V gene (reference sequence). V lost 0 bases and J 4 bases, leaving 11 bases between the germline ends. The CDR3 coding sequence is TGTGCCAGCAGCTTAGGGGCGGGGTCTGCAGATACGCAGTATTTT. The encoded protein is CASSLGAGSADTQYF.

The V call is TRBV6-5, the J call TRBJ2-1; 15 nucleotides agree with TRBD2. Germline CDR1 is MNHEY and CDR2 is SVGAGI. The CDR3 length is 15 residues. V lost 11 bases and J lost 8; bases outside the gene matches: 10. CDR3 loop: CAVDPGLAGGDEQFF. In DNA form, the CDR3 reads TGTGCCGTCGACCCGGGACTAGCGGGGGGCGATGAGCAGTTCTTC.

The chain uses TRBV28 and TRBJ1-1, with TRBD1 as a possible D gene (6 bases). The CDR3 runs 15 residues. The germline V gene has CDR1 MDHEN and CDR2 SYDVKM. V lost 5 bases and J lost 2, with 15 bases in between. This CDR3 reads CASSGTGRSNTEAFF. CDR3 coding DNA: TGTGCCAGCAGTGGTACAGGGCGAAGCAACACTGAAGCTTTCTTT.

CDR3 loop: CASSQGAISYEQYF. The CDR3 DNA is TGTGCCAGCAGTCAAGGGGCGATCTCCTACGAGCAGTACTTC. The genes are TRBV27 and TRBJ2-7; maybe TRBD1 (5 bases). CDR1 is MNHEY, CDR2 SMNVEV, per germline (reference sequence). Trimming took off 5 bases at V and 0 bases at J, with 11 bases between the two ends. There are 14 residues in the CDR3.

The chain combines TRBV20-1 with TRBJ2-5; D may correspond to TRBD1 or TRBD2 (6 bases each). The CDR3 length is 13 residues. Trimming left V 3 bases short and J 5 bases short, with 13 bases between. Germline lookup yields CDR1 DFQATT and CDR2 SNEGSKA (reference sequence). DNA of the CDR3: TGCAGTGCTAGTGGGGGGCGCTGGGAGACCCAGTACTTC. This sequence encodes CSASGGRWETQYF.

The chain recombines TRBV6-1 with TRBJ1-2; D unclear. Germline V lookup: CDR1 MNHNS, CDR2 SASEGT. The ends were cut back, 2 bases at V and 4 bases at J, with 5 bases in the middle. The CDR3 length is 12 residues. The CDR3 region has the DNA TGTGCCAGCAGTGAATGGCCCTATGGCTACACCTTC. Amino acids: CASSEWPYGYTF.

The chain uses TRBV24-1 and TRBJ2-7; D gene ambiguous. The germline V and J ends were trimmed by 5 bases and 7 bases, with 14 bases remaining between them. The CDR3 is 13 residues long. Germline values: CDR1 KGHDR, CDR2 SFDVKD. CDR3 residues: CATSATQTGEQYF. Written as DNA, the CDR3 is TGTGCCACCAGTGCCACCCAAACCGGGGAGCAGTACTTC.

In this sample, this clone turned up once. V gene TRBV6-5 combines with J gene TRBJ2-2; perhaps TRBD1 as D (6 bases). There are 15 residues in the CDR3. Germline CDR1 reads MNHEY; CDR2 reads SVGAGI. Trimming stripped 4 bases from V and 1 base from J, with 10 bases between. The chain's CDR3 is CASSLETGNTGELFF. In DNA, the CDR3 is TGTGCCAGCAGTTTGGAGACAGGGAACACCGGGGAGCTGTTTTTT.

The chain employs TRBV14 and TRBJ2-1; 7 positions agree with TRBD1. Germline loops: CDR1 SGHDN, CDR2 FVKESK. Trimming at V came to 2 bases and at J to 9 bases, leaving 4 bases not matched to a gene. The CDR3 consists of 13 residues. CDR3 sequence reads: CASSQTYRGEQFF. CDR3 nucleotides: TGTGCCAGCAGCCAAACCTACAGGGGTGAGCAGTTCTTC. The full variable domain, rest sourced from reference TRBV14 and TRBJ2-1, is EAGVTQFPSHSVIEKGQTVTLRCDPISGHDNLYWYRRVMGKEIKFLLHFVKESKQDESGMPNNRFLAERTGGTYSTLKVQPAELEDSGVYFCASSQTYRGEQFFGPGTRLTVL.

The gene calls are TRBV18 and TRBJ1-5, with 8 bases matching TRBD1. Germline CDR1 KGHSH, CDR2 LQKENI. CDR3 length: 15 amino acids. Unmatched junction bases numbered 7, after V lost 2 bases and J lost 7 bases. In DNA form, the CDR3 reads TGTGCCAGCTCACCAAGCCAGGGGGCAGGACAGCCCCAGCATTTT. It specifies CASSPSQGAGQPQHF.

The rearrangement joins TRBV27 to TRBJ2-7; the match to TRBD1 covers 12 bases. CDR3 length: 15 residues. Germline V gives CDR1 MNHEY, CDR2 SMNVEV (reference sequence). V dropped 3 bases and J dropped 5; count of bases not matched to a gene: 5. CDR3 nucleotide sequence: TGTGCCAGCAGTTTCCGGGACAGGGGGCGCAACGAGCAGTACTTC. This encodes CASSFRDRGRNEQYF.

This clone has only one observation. The chain links TRBV6-4 to TRBJ1-2; TRBD1 matches 7 bases. The length of the CDR3 is 13 residues. V gave up 6 bases and J gave up 8 bases; unmatched junction bases: 9. Germline-derived CDR1 and CDR2 are MRHNA and SNTAGT. The CDR3, as DNA: TGTGCCAGCAGCCCGACAGGGTTTGGGGGCTACACCTTC. It specifies CASSPTGFGGYTF.

V and J are TRBV5-1 and TRBJ1-4; perhaps TRBD1 as D (6 bases). Trimming removed 2 bases from V and 5 bases from J, with 13 bases in between. Germline V CDR1 and CDR2: SGHRS, YFSETQ. This CDR3 spans 15 amino acids. DNA of the CDR3: TGCGCCAGCAGCTTTACAGGGAACTTGAATGAAAAACTGTTTTTT. Translating gives CASSFTGNLNEKLFF.

V usage is TRBV13 and J usage is TRBJ2-7, with 14 positions matching TRBD2. The CDR3 spans 17 residues. The V and J ends lost 5 bases and 8 bases, in that order; junction bases with no gene match: 14. CDR1 PRHDT and CDR2 FYEKMQ come from the germline V gene (reference sequence). The CDR3 nucleotides are TGTGCCAGCAGCAGAGGGACTAGCGGGGGTGGTAGCCTGAAGCAGTACTTC. Protein product: CASSRGTSGGGSLKQYF.